This T cell receptor (beta chain) stems from a study of response to subunit inactivated influenza vaccine. Study findings and constraints: That few new T cells are recruited by each seasonal influenza vaccination was the authors' suggestion.

Germline V gives CDR1 MNHNS, CDR2 SASEGT. CDR3 length equals 13 residues. V gave up 4 bases and J gave up 18 bases, with 19 bases separating them. This clonotype was detected once. Its antigen is not identified. TCRdb re-called the RT-PCR reads through MiXCR, storing one row per CDR3 protein. In the table there are 860,000 or so distinct CDR3 sequences, less than 25% of which are singletons. This sequence joins TRBV6-1 and TRBJ1-6, with D maybe TRBD1 (6 bases). The clonotype originates from a man aged 45-65 years who received an inactivated influenza vaccine. Sequencing used PBMCs from blood, obtained roughly 5 days after vaccination. The CDR3 nucleotides are TGTGCCAGCAGTGGGGACGGGGGCTTCACCCCCCACTTT. Translating it yields CASSGDGGFTPHF.